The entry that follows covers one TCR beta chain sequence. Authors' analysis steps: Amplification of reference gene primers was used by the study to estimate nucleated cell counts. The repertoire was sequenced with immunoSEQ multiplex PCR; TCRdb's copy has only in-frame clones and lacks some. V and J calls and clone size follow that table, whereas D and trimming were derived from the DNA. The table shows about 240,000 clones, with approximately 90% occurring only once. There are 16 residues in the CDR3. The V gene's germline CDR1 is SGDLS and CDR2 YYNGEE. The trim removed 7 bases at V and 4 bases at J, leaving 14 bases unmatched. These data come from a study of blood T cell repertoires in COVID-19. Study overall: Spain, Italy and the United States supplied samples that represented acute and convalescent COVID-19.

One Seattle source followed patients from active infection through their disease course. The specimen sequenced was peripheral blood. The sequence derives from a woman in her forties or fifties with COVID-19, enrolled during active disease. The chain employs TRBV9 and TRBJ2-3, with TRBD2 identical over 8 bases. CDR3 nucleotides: TGTGCCAGCTCGAGCCCCCGGCCCGGGGGGGCAGATACGCAGTATTTT. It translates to CASSSPRPGGADTQYF.